These 26 T cell receptor beta chains were sequenced from one sample in a study of blood T cell repertoires in COVID-19. Profiling relied on immunoSEQ multiplex PCR, and the TCRdb table lists in-frame clones only, not all of them. Of 90,000 to 110,000 clones listed, under 80% were seen once; the top ten hold roughly 19%. The specimen was peripheral blood. These receptors all come from a woman between 65 and 79 years old with acute or convalescent COVID-19.

This sequence joins TRBV28 and TRBJ1-1, with unresolved D. The germline CDR1 and CDR2 sequences are MDHEN and SYDVKM. Trimming stripped 6 bases from V and 5 bases from J, with 7 bases between. CDR3 length: 11 residues. The CDR3: CASSRITEAFF. As DNA, the CDR3 is TGTGCCAGCAGCAGAATAACTGAAGCTTTCTTT.

This clone was seen a single time. The chain recombines TRBV29-1 with TRBJ2-2; TRBD1 matches 8 bases. V lost 2 bases and J lost 6; bases outside the gene matches: 8. Germline V gene lookup returns CDR1 SQVTM and CDR2 ANQGSEA. This CDR3 region has 15 residues. The CDR3 DNA is TGCAGCGTTGAAAATAAGGACAGGGAATCCGGGGAGCTGTTTTTT. Translation gives CSVENKDRESGELFF.

V is TRBV4-3 and J is TRBJ2-6; D unclear. Per the germline V gene, CDR1 is LGHNA and CDR2 is YSLEER. The CDR3 sequence is 19 residues long. V lost 0 bases and J 3 bases, leaving 18 bases between the germline ends. For the CDR3, the DNA is TGCGCCAGCAGCCAAGATGAACGATATACCCTCGGTGGGGCCAACGTCCTGACTTTC. Translation: CASSQDERYTLGGANVLTF.

The rearrangement joins TRBV27 to TRBJ1-1; D is unclear. This CDR3 has 15 amino acids. Looked up from germline, CDR1 is MNHEY and CDR2 is SMNVEV (reference sequence). Trimming took off 1 base at V and 2 bases at J, with 11 bases between the two ends. Here the CDR3 reads CASSLYHSLNTEAFF. CDR3 coding DNA: TGTGCCAGCAGTTTATATCACAGCCTCAACACTGAAGCTTTCTTT.

The rearrangement links TRBV27 to TRBJ1-1, with TRBD1 identical over 11 bases. CDR3 length equals 13 residues. Trimming cost V 6 bases and J 4 bases; bases outside gene matches: 1. The germline gives CDR1 MNHEY, CDR2 SMNVEV (reference sequence). The DNA for the CDR3 is TGTGCCAGCAGAGGACAGGGGGCCACTGAAGCTTTCTTT. This translates into CASRGQGATEAFF.

The CDR3 DNA follows: TGTGCCAGCAGCCTCTACGGTCGGAACACTGAAGCTTTCTTT. It translates to CASSLYGRNTEAFF. The V and J genes are TRBV3-1 (or the pseudogene TRBV3-2) and TRBJ1-1, with no clear D. Germline-derived CDR1 and CDR2 are LGHDT and YNNKEL (reference sequence). V was clipped by 4 bases and J by 1 base, with 10 bases between them. The CDR3 has 14 residues.

This clone was seen only a few times. The rearrangement uses TRBV28 and TRBJ1-1; 7 nucleotides match TRBD1. This CDR3 contains 12 residues. The V gene end was trimmed by 6 bases and the J gene end by 6 bases; junction bases not matched to a gene: 4. Germline V gene sequence: CDR1 MDHEN, CDR2 SYDVKM. The CDR3 here is CASRWDSAEAFF. The CDR3 DNA sequence: TGTGCCAGCAGATGGGACAGTGCTGAAGCTTTCTTT.

The rearrangement uses TRBV6-5 and TRBJ2-1; 9 nucleotides match TRBD2. With V trimmed by 0 bases and J by 10 bases, 7 bases remained unmatched. The CDR3 has 15 amino acids. Germline-derived CDR1 and CDR2 are MNHEY and SVGAGI. The CDR3 sequence is CASSYSSLAGEEQFF. The CDR3 DNA follows: TGTGCCAGCAGTTACTCGAGTTTAGCGGGGGAGGAGCAGTTCTTC.

This rearrangement joins TRBV28 to TRBJ2-3; possible D gene TRBD1, 6 bases. The CDR3 runs 14 residues. Germline lookup yields CDR1 MDHEN and CDR2 SYDVKM. V was shortened by 6 bases and J by 2 bases, with 12 bases between the two germline ends. The CDR3 spells CASSWDTATDTQYF. CDR3 bases: TGTGCCAGCAGCTGGGACACGGCCACAGATACGCAGTATTTT.

The chain uses TRBV9 and TRBJ2-5; D may be TRBD1 (6 bases). The CDR3 is made up of 15 amino acids. The ends were cut back, 2 bases at V and 1 base at J, with 12 bases in the middle. CDR1 and CDR2 from the germline V gene are SGDLS and YYNGEE. CDR3 sequence: CASSVGRGTQETQYF. The CDR3 DNA is TGTGCCAGCAGCGTGGGCAGGGGAACCCAAGAGACCCAGTACTTC.

V is TRBV24-1 and J is TRBJ1-2; weak D call: TRBD1 (6 bases). V was cut by 9 bases and J by 1 base, with 8 bases left in between. The CDR3 contains 12 residues. CDR1 is KGHDR and CDR2 is SFDVKD in the germline V gene. The CDR3 loop reads CATRDNNYGYTF. CDR3 nucleotide sequence: TGTGCCACCCGGGACAATAACTATGGCTACACCTTC.

This rearrangement joins TRBV7-2 to TRBJ1-2; 7 bases align to TRBD1. V trimming: 5 bases; J trimming: 6 bases; junction bases outside the gene matches: 12. The CDR3 extends over 15 amino acids. CDR1 and CDR2 from the germline V gene are SGHTA and FQGNSA. The CDR3 DNA is TGTGCCAGCAGCCCACCAGGGGTAGGGGGCAATGGCTACACCTTC. It translates to CASSPPGVGGNGYTF.

This clone was found a few times. The chain joins TRBV5-8 to TRBJ1-4; the D gene is possibly TRBD1 (6 bases). Germline V gives CDR1 SGHTS, CDR2 YDEGEE. Trimming pared 2 bases from V and 0 bases from J, leaving 8 bases between. This CDR3 is built from 15 residues. The CDR3 DNA reads TGTGCCAGCAGCTTAGCAGGGGCAACTAATGAAAAACTGTTTTTT. Encoded protein: CASSLAGATNEKLFF. Drawing the rest from reference TRBV5-8 and TRBJ1-4, the complete variable domain is EAGVTQSPTHLIKTRGQQATLRCSPISGHTSVYWYQQALGLGLQFLLWYDEGEERNRGNFPPRFSGRQFPNYSSELNVNALELEDSALYLCASSLAGATNEKLFFGSGTQLSVL.

The chain has TRBV19 and TRBJ2-3, with a possible D match to TRBD2 (5 bases). This CDR3 is 17 amino acids long. Between the trimmed V and J ends, which lost 4 bases and 1 base, there was a span of 18 bases. Germline V gene lookup returns CDR1 LNHDA and CDR2 SQIVND (reference sequence). The DNA for the CDR3 is TGTGCCAGTAGTAAACGTCCGCTAGCACAAGGCACAGATACGCAGTATTTT. Encoded protein: CASSKRPLAQGTDTQYF.

This chain links TRBV5-1 with TRBJ2-1; 7 nucleotides line up with TRBD2. Germline-derived CDR1 and CDR2 are SGHRS and YFSETQ. This CDR3 spans 13 amino acids. V gave up 1 base and J gave up 10 bases; unmatched junction bases: 5. CDR3 DNA: TGCGCCAGCAGCTTGAAGAGGGGAGGGGAGCAGTTCTTC. Amino acids: CASSLKRGGEQFF. The variable domain in full, completed from reference TRBV5-1 and TRBJ2-1, reads KAGVTQTPRYLIKTRGQQVTLSCSPISGHRSVSWYQQTPGQGLQFLFEYFSETQRNKGNFPGRFSGRQFSNSRSEMNVSTLELGDSALYLCASSLKRGGEQFFGPGTRLTVL.

This clone was seen many times. CDR3: CASSLGRLTEAFF. The DNA of the CDR3 is TGCGCCAGCAGCTTGGGGAGACTGACTGAAGCTTTCTTT. The chain carries TRBV5-1 and TRBJ1-1; no reliable D call. The length of the CDR3 is 13 residues. CDR1 SGHRS and CDR2 YFSETQ come from the germline V gene. Trimming took 0 bases from V and 5 from J, leaving 8 bases between them.

This clone has only one observation. The V gene is TRBV7-2, the J gene TRBJ2-7; 8 positions agree with TRBD1. The junction had 9 bases not matched to a gene; V was cut back by 3 bases and J by 2 bases. The CDR3 loop spans 16 amino acids. CDR1 is SGHTA and CDR2 is FQGNSA in the germline V gene. The CDR3 nucleotides read TGTGCCAGCAGCTTTATCGGACAGGGTAGACCCTACGAGCAGTACTTC. Amino acid sequence: CASSFIGQGRPYEQYF.

The CDR3 sequence: CASSLTGKWVNEQFF. The DNA of the CDR3 is TGTGCCAGCAGCCTGACGGGGAAGTGGGTCAATGAGCAGTTCTTC. The V and J genes are TRBV11-2 and TRBJ2-1; TRBD2 might be the D (5 bases). The CDR3 has 15 residues. Looked up from germline, CDR1 is SGHAT and CDR2 is FQNNGV. V dropped 5 bases and J dropped 6 bases, with 17 bases sitting between them.

This clone was seen a few times. The chain recombines TRBV2 with TRBJ1-5, with D unresolved. Germline CDR1 reads SNHLY; CDR2 reads FYNNEI. CDR3 length: 11 amino acids. Trimming pared 5 bases from V and 5 bases from J, leaving 4 bases between. The DNA for the CDR3 is TGTGCCAGCAGTTTAGATCAGCCCCAGCATTTT. Translation gives CASSLDQPQHF.

The DNA of the CDR3 is TGCAGTGCTAGAGATCAGGGGCCCCAGCATTTT. Protein sequence: CSARDQGPQHF. The rearrangement joins TRBV20-1 to TRBJ1-5, with D possibly matching TRBD1 (5 bases). The V end was cut by 0 bases, the J end by 9 bases, with 6 bases between. The length of the CDR3 is 11 residues. The V gene's germline CDR1 is DFQATT and CDR2 SNEGSKA (reference sequence).

The chain is built from TRBV5-1 and TRBJ1-1; D ambiguous. CDR1 is SGHRS and CDR2 is YFSETQ in the germline V gene. The V and J ends lost 3 bases and 5 bases respectively, with 17 bases between them. This CDR3 has 15 residues. Written as DNA, the CDR3 is TGCGCCAGCAGCTCCTTCGCAGCGGTGGGTACTGAAGCTTTCTTT. Its protein is CASSSFAAVGTEAFF.

This clone is a singleton in its sample. J is TRBJ1-2 and V is TRBV11-2; D unclear. Trimming took off 1 base at V and 7 bases at J, with 13 bases between the two ends. The CDR3 runs to 14 residues. From germline, CDR1 is SGHAT and CDR2 FQNNGV. The CDR3 nucleotides are TGTGCCAGCAGCTTAGGGCGGGGAGCGCTTGGCTACACCTTC. The encoded protein is CASSLGRGALGYTF.

The V gene is TRBV9, the J gene TRBJ1-6, with D perhaps matching TRBD1 (5 bases). CDR1 and CDR2 from the germline V gene are SGDLS and YYNGEE. The CDR3 is 14 residues long. V was trimmed by 4 bases and J by 7 bases, leaving 12 bases between them. The CDR3 loop is CASSSGGENSPLHF. The CDR3 DNA follows: TGTGCCAGCAGCTCGGGGGGAGAAAATTCACCCCTCCACTTT.

This rearrangement joins TRBV30 to TRBJ1-2; no firm D call. The CDR3 contains 14 residues. The V end lost 5 bases, the J end lost 4 bases, and 17 bases lay between the germline ends. Germline values: CDR1 GTSNPN, CDR2 SVGIG (reference sequence). The CDR3 sequence is CAWGKEALGYGYTF. The CDR3, as DNA: TGTGCCTGGGGGAAGGAGGCCTTGGGCTATGGCTACACCTTC. Combining the CDR3 with reference TRBV30 and TRBJ1-2 gives the whole variable domain SQTIHQWPATLVQPVGSPLSLECTVEGTSNPNLYWYRQAAGRGLQLLFYSVGIGQISSEVPQNLSASRPQDRQFILSSKKLLLSDSGFYLCAWGKEALGYGYTFGSGTRLTVV.

V is TRBV9 and J is TRBJ2-2; 8 bases are a match to TRBD2. V trimming: 0 bases; J trimming: 4 bases; junction bases outside the gene matches: 5. CDR1 is SGDLS, CDR2 YYNGEE, per germline. The CDR3 loop spans 16 amino acids. The CDR3 sequence: CASSVDAGGPTGELFF. For the CDR3, the DNA is TGTGCCAGCAGCGTAGATGCGGGGGGACCCACCGGGGAGCTGTTTTTT.

This clone was seen only a few times. The chain is built from TRBV4-3 and TRBJ1-1; D is possibly TRBD1 (5 bases). V was cut by 3 bases and J by 4 bases, with 12 bases left in between. The CDR3 is 14 residues long. Germline V gene sequence: CDR1 LGHNA, CDR2 YSLEER. The DNA of the CDR3 is TGCGCCAGCAGCCAGGCGGGGCGCCGCACTGAAGCTTTCTTT. As protein: CASSQAGRRTEAFF.